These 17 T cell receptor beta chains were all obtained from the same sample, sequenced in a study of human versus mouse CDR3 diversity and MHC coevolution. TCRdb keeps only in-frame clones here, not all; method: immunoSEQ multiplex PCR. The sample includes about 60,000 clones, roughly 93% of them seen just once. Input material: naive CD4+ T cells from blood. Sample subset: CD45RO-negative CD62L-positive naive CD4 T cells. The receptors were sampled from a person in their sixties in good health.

CDR3 DNA: TGCGCCAGCAGCTTGGAGCCGAAATCGTACAATGAGCAGTTCTTC. This sequence encodes CASSLEPKSYNEQFF. The J gene is TRBJ2-1, the V gene TRBV5-1; D is unclear. Germline assignment: CDR1 SGHRS and CDR2 YFSETQ. The CDR3 contains 15 residues. V was clipped by 0 bases and J by 4 bases, with 11 bases between them. Supplemented by reference TRBV5-1 and TRBJ2-1, the full variable domain reads KAGVTQTPRYLIKTRGQQVTLSCSPISGHRSVSWYQQTPGQGLQFLFEYFSETQRNKGNFPGRFSGRQFSNSRSEMNVSTLELGDSALYLCASSLEPKSYNEQFFGPGTRLTVL.

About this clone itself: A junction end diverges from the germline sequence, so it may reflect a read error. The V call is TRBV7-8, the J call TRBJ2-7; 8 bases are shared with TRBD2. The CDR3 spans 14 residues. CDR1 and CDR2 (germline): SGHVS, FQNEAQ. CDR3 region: CASSALGKTSVTDF. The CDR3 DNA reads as TGTGCCAGCAGCGCCCTAGGGAAGACTAGCGTCACAGACTTC.

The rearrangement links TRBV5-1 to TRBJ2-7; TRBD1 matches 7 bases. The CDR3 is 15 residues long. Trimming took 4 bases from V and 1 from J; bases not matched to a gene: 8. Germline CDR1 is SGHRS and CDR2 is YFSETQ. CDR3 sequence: CASSPGTALSYEQYF. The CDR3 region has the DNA TGCGCCAGCAGCCCTGGGACAGCCCTTTCCTACGAGCAGTACTTC.

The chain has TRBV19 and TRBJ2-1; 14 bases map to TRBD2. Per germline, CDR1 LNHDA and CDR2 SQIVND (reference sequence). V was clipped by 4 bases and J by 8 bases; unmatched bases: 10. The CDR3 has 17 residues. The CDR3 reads CASSTKTGTSGRHEQFF. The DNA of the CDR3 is TGTGCCAGTAGTACCAAGACCGGGACTAGCGGGAGACATGAGCAGTTCTTC.

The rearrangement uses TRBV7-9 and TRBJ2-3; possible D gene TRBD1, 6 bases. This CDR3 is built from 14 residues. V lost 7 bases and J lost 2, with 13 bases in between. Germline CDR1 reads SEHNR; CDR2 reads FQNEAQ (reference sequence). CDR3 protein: CASTAGTNTDTQYF. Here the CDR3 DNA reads TGTGCCAGCACGGCCGGGACAAACACAGATACGCAGTATTTT.

CDR3 bases: TGTGCCAGCAGTCGACTAGCGGGAGCCCACGAGCAGTACTTC. Protein: CASSRLAGAHEQYF. This chain uses TRBV2 with TRBJ2-7, with 12 bases that match TRBD2. Per the germline V gene, CDR1 is SNHLY and CDR2 is FYNNEI. The CDR3 length is 14 residues. Trimming removed 5 bases from V and 5 bases from J; junction bases left unmatched: 4.

The chain's CDR3 is CASYQQGADEKLFF. CDR3 DNA sequence: TGTGCCAGTTATCAACAGGGGGCGGATGAAAAACTGTTTTTT. The chain joins TRBV19 to TRBJ1-4, with 9 bases lining up with TRBD1. V gave up 8 bases and J gave up 6 bases; unmatched junction bases: 7. This CDR3 comprises 14 residues. Germline lookup yields CDR1 LNHDA and CDR2 SQIVND (reference sequence).

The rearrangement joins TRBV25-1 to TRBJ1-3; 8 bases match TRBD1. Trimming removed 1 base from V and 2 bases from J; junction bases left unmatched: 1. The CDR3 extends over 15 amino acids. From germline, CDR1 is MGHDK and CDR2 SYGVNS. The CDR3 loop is CASSEWTGTGNTIYF. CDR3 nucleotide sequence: TGTGCCAGCAGTGAATGGACAGGGACTGGAAACACCATATATTTT.

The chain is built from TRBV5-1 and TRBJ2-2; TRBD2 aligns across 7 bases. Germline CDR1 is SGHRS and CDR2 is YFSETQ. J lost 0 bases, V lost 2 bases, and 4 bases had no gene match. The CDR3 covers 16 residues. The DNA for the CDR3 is TGCGCCAGCAGCTTTCGAGCGGGGACGAACACCGGGGAGCTGTTTTTT. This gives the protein CASSFRAGTNTGELFF.

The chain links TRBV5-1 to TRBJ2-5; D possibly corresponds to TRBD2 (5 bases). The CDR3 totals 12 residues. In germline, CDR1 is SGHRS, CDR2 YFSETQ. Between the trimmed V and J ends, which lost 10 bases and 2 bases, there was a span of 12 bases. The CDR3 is CASARDQETQYF. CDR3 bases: TGCGCCTCTGCGAGGGATCAAGAGACCCAGTACTTC.

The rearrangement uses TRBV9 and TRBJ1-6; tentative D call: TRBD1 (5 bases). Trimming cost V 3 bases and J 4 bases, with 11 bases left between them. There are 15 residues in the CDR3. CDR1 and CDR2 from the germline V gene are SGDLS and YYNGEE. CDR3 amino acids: CASSASGFYNSPLHF. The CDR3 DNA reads TGTGCCAGCAGCGCTTCAGGGTTTTATAATTCACCCCTCCACTTT.

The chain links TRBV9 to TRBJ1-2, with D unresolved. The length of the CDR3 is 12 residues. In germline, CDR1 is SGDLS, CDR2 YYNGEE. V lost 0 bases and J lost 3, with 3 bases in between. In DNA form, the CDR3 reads TGTGCCAGCAGCGTAGCGGACTATGGCTACACCTTC. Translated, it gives CASSVADYGYTF.

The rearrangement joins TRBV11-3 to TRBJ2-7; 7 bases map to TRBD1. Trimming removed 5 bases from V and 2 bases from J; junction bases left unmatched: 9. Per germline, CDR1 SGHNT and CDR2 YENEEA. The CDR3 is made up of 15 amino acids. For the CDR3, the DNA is TGTGCCAGCAGCCTGGCCGGGACAGAGGCCTACGAGCAGTACTTC. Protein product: CASSLAGTEAYEQYF.

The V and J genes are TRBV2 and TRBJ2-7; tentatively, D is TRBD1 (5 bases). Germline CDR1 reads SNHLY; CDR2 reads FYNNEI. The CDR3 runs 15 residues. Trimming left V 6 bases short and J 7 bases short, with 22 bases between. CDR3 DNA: TGTGCCAGCAGCGCGGACCAGGGCTGGCTCGGGGAGCAGTACTTC. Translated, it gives CASSADQGWLGEQYF.

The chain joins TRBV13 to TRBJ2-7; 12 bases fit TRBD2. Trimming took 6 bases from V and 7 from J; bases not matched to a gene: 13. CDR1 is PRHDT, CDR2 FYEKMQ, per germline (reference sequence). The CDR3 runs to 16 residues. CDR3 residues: CASSTRPSGRAGEQYF. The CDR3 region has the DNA TGTGCCAGCAGTACACGACCTAGCGGGAGGGCCGGGGAGCAGTACTTC.

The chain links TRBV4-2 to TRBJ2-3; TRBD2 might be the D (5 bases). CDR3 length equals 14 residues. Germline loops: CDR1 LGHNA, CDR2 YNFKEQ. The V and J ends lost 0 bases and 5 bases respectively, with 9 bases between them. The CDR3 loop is CASSQDPGRDTQYF. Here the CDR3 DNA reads TGTGCCAGCAGCCAAGACCCGGGGAGAGATACGCAGTATTTT.

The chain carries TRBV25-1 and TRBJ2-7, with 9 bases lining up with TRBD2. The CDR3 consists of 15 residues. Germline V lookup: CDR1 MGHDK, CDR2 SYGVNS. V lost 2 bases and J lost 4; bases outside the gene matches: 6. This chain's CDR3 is CASSEPRREGYEQYF. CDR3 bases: TGTGCCAGCAGTGAACCCCGGCGGGAGGGTTACGAGCAGTACTTC.